These 27 T cell receptor beta chains originate from one sample sequenced in a study of blood T cell repertoires in COVID-19. The data were produced by immunoSEQ multiplex PCR, yet TCRdb's version contains in-frame clones alone and is incomplete. The data contain approximately 59,000 clones, over 75% of them singletons. Source material: peripheral blood. The source is a man aged 40-49 years with active COVID-19.

J is TRBJ1-1 and V is TRBV11-2, with a tentative D call TRBD1 (5 bases). This CDR3 comprises 14 residues. Germline V gene sequence: CDR1 SGHAT, CDR2 FQNNGV. V was clipped by 5 bases and J by 8 bases, with 18 bases between them. The CDR3, as DNA: TGTGCCAGCAGCGAGTCGTATGACAGATCAGAAGCTTTCTTT. This sequence encodes CASSESYDRSEAFF.

This chain connects TRBV28 to TRBJ1-2; D unresolved. V was pared by 2 bases and J by 1 base, with 8 bases between. CDR1 and CDR2 from the germline V gene are MDHEN and SYDVKM. The CDR3 covers 14 residues. The CDR3 nucleotides are TGTGCCAGCAGTTTAAACGGTTTTAACTATGGCTACACCTTC. Protein product: CASSLNGFNYGYTF.

The CDR3, as DNA: TGTGCCAGCTCACAGGGTGGAGGGAACACTGAAGCTTTCTTT. As protein: CASSQGGGNTEAFF. V gene TRBV18 combines with J gene TRBJ1-1; D gene uncertain. This CDR3 is 14 amino acids long. The V gene's germline CDR1 is KGHSH and CDR2 LQKENI. Trimming shortened V by 4 bases and J by 1 base, and 10 bases separated the two germline ends.

The chain has TRBV28 and TRBJ2-5; TRBD2 aligns across 9 bases. The CDR3 is 15 residues long. Germline V gene sequence: CDR1 MDHEN, CDR2 SYDVKM. Trimming at V came to 5 bases and at J to 1 base, leaving 5 bases not matched to a gene. CDR3 nucleotide sequence: TGTGCCAGCAGTGTCCCAGCGGGAGGCCAAGAGACCCAGTACTTC. This encodes CASSVPAGGQETQYF.

The rearrangement joins TRBV28 to TRBJ2-1; TRBD2 matches 8 bases. Looked up from germline, CDR1 is MDHEN and CDR2 is SYDVKM. V dropped 5 bases and J dropped 6; count of bases not matched to a gene: 9. This CDR3 has 15 amino acids. The CDR3 DNA is TGTGCCAGCAGTCCCAGCGGGAGTTTAGGCAATGAGCAGTTCTTC. It translates to CASSPSGSLGNEQFF.

J is TRBJ2-7 and V is TRBV5-1; 8 bases are shared with TRBD2. CDR3 size: 15 residues. V dropped 4 bases and J dropped 3; count of bases not matched to a gene: 9. Germline V lookup: CDR1 SGHRS, CDR2 YFSETQ. Written as DNA, the CDR3 is TGCGCCAGCAGCCCGGGGGGGGTCACCCACTACGAGCAGTACTTC. This codes for CASSPGGVTHYEQYF.

This clone came up a few times. The chain links TRBV5-6 to TRBJ1-1; TRBD1 might be the D (6 bases). CDR3 length: 14 amino acids. Germline V gives CDR1 SGHDT, CDR2 YYEEEE. Trimming took off 0 bases at V and 5 bases at J, with 11 bases between the two ends. CDR3 in DNA: TGTGCCAGCAGCTTGGATCCCGGACAGACTGAAGCTTTCTTT. This gives the protein CASSLDPGQTEAFF.

The chain combines TRBV5-1 with TRBJ2-3, with D perhaps TRBD1 (5 bases). Germline CDR1 SGHRS, CDR2 YFSETQ. V shed 4 bases and J shed 2 bases, with 11 bases lying between them. The CDR3 has 14 amino acids. As DNA, the CDR3 is TGCGCCAGCAGCCCACAGGCGTACACAGATACGCAGTATTTT. This translates into CASSPQAYTDTQYF.

The gene calls are TRBV5-5 and TRBJ1-6; D not certain. The ends were cut back, 0 bases at V and 8 bases at J, with 12 bases in the middle. This CDR3 has 15 amino acids. Germline CDR1 is SGHKS and CDR2 is YYEKEE (reference sequence). CDR3 coding DNA: TGTGCCAGCAGCTTGGCCGGTGTCCGGGATTCACCCCTCCACTTT. Its translation is CASSLAGVRDSPLHF.

This chain joins TRBV9 and TRBJ1-2, with D hard to call. V was shortened by 0 bases and J by 3 bases, with 12 bases between the two germline ends. The CDR3 extends over 15 amino acids. CDR1 SGDLS and CDR2 YYNGEE come from the germline V gene. Written as DNA, the CDR3 is TGTGCCAGCAGCGTAGGCCCGGTCAAAGACTATGGCTACACCTTC. Translated, it gives CASSVGPVKDYGYTF.

CDR3 in DNA: TGTGCCAGCAGCAATTCGACTGGCACAGATACGCAGTATTTT. As protein: CASSNSTGTDTQYF. The J gene is TRBJ2-3, the V gene TRBV21-1; the table's TRBD2 call for D was not verified on the DNA. TRBV21-1 is recorded as a pseudogene. This CDR3 has 14 amino acids.

This clone came up once. The V call is TRBV5-4, the J call TRBJ2-5, with a tentative D call TRBD2 (6 bases). Germline CDR1 is SGHNT and CDR2 is YYREEE (reference sequence). The CDR3 is 13 residues long. The V gene lost 6 bases and the J gene lost 4 bases, with 13 bases spanning the gap. This chain's CDR3 is CASTPEGRETQYF. The CDR3 bases are TGTGCCAGCACCCCGGAGGGCCGAGAGACCCAGTACTTC.

V gene TRBV15 combines with J gene TRBJ2-7; D is uncertain. From germline, CDR1 is LNHNV and CDR2 YYDKDF (reference sequence). The CDR3 is 16 residues long. With 5 bases removed from V and 5 bases from J, the gap between germline ends came to 22 bases. The CDR3: CATSRLRSPAIHEQYF. The CDR3 DNA sequence: TGTGCCACCAGCCGCCTTCGGTCCCCAGCGATCCACGAGCAGTACTTC.

In its sample, this clone was seen once. The chain has TRBV12-3 or TRBV12-4 and TRBJ2-7, with 9 bases aligning to TRBD1. V was clipped by 5 bases and J by 3 bases; unmatched bases: 2. The CDR3 consists of 13 residues. Here the CDR3 DNA reads TGTGCCAGCAGTCGGGACAGGGACTACGAGCAGTACTTC. The encoded protein is CASSRDRDYEQYF.

In its sample, this clone was seen once. V is TRBV29-1 and J is TRBJ1-2, with D unresolved. This CDR3 comprises 15 residues. V was shortened by 5 bases and J by 4 bases, with 20 bases between the two germline ends. Per the germline V gene, CDR1 is SQVTM and CDR2 is ANQGSEA. The CDR3 region is CSVIGRGADIYGYTF. The CDR3, as DNA: TGCAGCGTTATCGGTAGAGGAGCTGATATCTATGGCTACACCTTC.

The chain recombines TRBV10-1 with TRBJ2-1; 9 bases are a match to TRBD2. V lost 4 bases to trimming and J lost 4 bases; unmatched junction nucleotides: 8. The length of the CDR3 is 16 residues. Germline-derived CDR1 and CDR2 are WNHNN and SYGVQD (reference sequence). CDR3 in amino acids: CASSGVAGVPYNEQFF. Written as DNA, the CDR3 is TGCGCCAGCAGTGGGGTAGCGGGAGTGCCGTACAATGAGCAGTTCTTC.

The chain carries TRBV6-5 and TRBJ2-5; maybe TRBD2 (5 bases). CDR1 is MNHEY, CDR2 SVGAGI, per germline. The CDR3 consists of 15 residues. Trimming removed 7 bases at V and 4 bases at J, with 19 bases between. CDR3 sequence: CASTYGRGLGETQYF. CDR3 nucleotide sequence: TGTGCCAGCACGTATGGTCGAGGACTCGGAGAGACCCAGTACTTC.

This clone qualifies as medium-sized. The CDR3 sequence is CASRGLAGDSGEQYF. CDR3 nucleotide sequence: TGTGCCAGTAGAGGACTAGCGGGAGACTCAGGGGAGCAGTACTTC. V usage is TRBV19 and J usage is TRBJ2-7; TRBD2 aligns across 13 bases. The CDR3 extends over 15 amino acids. CDR1 and CDR2 from the germline V gene are LNHDA and SQIVND (reference sequence). With 6 bases clipped from V and 7 bases from J, the junction kept 9 bases outside the gene matches.

This clone was found once. This chain connects TRBV6-5 to TRBJ1-4, with D possibly matching TRBD1 (6 bases). Germline V gene data show CDR1 as MNHEY and CDR2 as SVGAGI. The ends were cut back, 5 bases at V and 9 bases at J, with 16 bases in the middle. The CDR3 extends over 14 amino acids. CDR3 residues: CASSTNREPQKLFF. Here the CDR3 DNA reads TGTGCCAGCAGTACCAACAGGGAACCCCAAAAACTGTTTTTT.

The J gene is TRBJ1-1, the V gene TRBV24-1, with 7 bases matching TRBD1. Trimming at V came to 7 bases and at J to 7 bases, leaving 5 bases not matched to a gene. The CDR3 length is 12 residues. The germline V gene encodes CDR1 KGHDR and CDR2 SFDVKD. CDR3: CATSLTGFEAFF. CDR3 coding DNA: TGTGCCACCAGCTTGACAGGGTTTGAAGCTTTCTTT.

The chain recombines TRBV28 with TRBJ2-2; no reliable D call. The ends were cut back, 4 bases at V and 6 bases at J, with 12 bases in the middle. Germline V gene lookup returns CDR1 MDHEN and CDR2 SYDVKM. The CDR3 is 14 residues long. The CDR3 protein is CASSSEPYSGELFF. DNA of the CDR3: TGTGCCAGCAGTTCTGAACCCTATTCCGGGGAGCTGTTTTTT.

V is TRBV2 and J is TRBJ2-5; the D is unclear. The CDR3 extends over 12 amino acids. V was trimmed by 4 bases and J by 5 bases, leaving 8 bases between them. The V gene's germline CDR1 is SNHLY and CDR2 FYNNEI. The CDR3 reads CASSAGGETQYF. CDR3 bases: TGTGCCAGCAGTGCGGGTGGGGAGACCCAGTACTTC.

The chain recombines TRBV10-3 with TRBJ1-5, with TRBD1 matching over 9 bases. CDR1 is ENHRY and CDR2 is SYGVKD in the germline V gene. With 2 bases clipped from V and 4 bases from J, the junction kept 0 bases outside the gene matches. This CDR3 region has 14 residues. The CDR3 reads CAISEDRGNQPQHF. The CDR3 DNA follows: TGTGCCATCAGTGAGGACAGGGGGAATCAGCCCCAGCATTTT.

The CDR3 loop is CASSIGGRSTDTQYF. The CDR3 nucleotides read TGTGCCAGTAGTATAGGCGGGCGGAGCACAGATACGCAGTATTTT. This chain uses TRBV19 with TRBJ2-3; the D gene is possibly TRBD2 (5 bases). This CDR3 comprises 15 residues. Germline CDR1 is LNHDA and CDR2 is SQIVND (reference sequence). Between the trimmed V and J ends, which lost 1 base and 0 bases, there was a span of 8 bases.

The CDR3 DNA follows: TGTGCCAGCAGTTTCCTGGGACAGGGGGCGACCTATAATTCACCCCTCCACTTT. Residues: CASSFLGQGATYNSPLHF. The chain is built from TRBV27 and TRBJ1-6; 12 nucleotides agree with TRBD1. With 3 bases clipped from V and 2 bases from J, the junction kept 5 bases outside the gene matches. The CDR3 contains 18 residues. Germline-derived CDR1 and CDR2 are MNHEY and SMNVEV (reference sequence).

The CDR3: CASSIDRYTQYF. CDR3 in DNA: TGTGCCAGTAGTATTGACAGATATACGCAGTATTTT. This chain connects TRBV19 to TRBJ2-3, with a tentative D call TRBD1 (5 bases). The CDR3 spans 12 residues. V lost 3 bases to trimming and J lost 7 bases, with 8 bases between them. Germline V gene sequence: CDR1 LNHDA, CDR2 SQIVND (reference sequence).

The rearrangement links TRBV19 to TRBJ1-1; 7 bases map to TRBD1. CDR1 is LNHDA and CDR2 is SQIVND in the germline V gene (reference sequence). The CDR3 spans 16 residues. J was trimmed by 4 bases and V by 4 bases; bases with no gene match: 12. Written as DNA, the CDR3 is TGTGCCAGTAGTACGCGGACAGGTAGGAGCGCCACTGAAGCTTTCTTT. The encoded protein is CASSTRTGRSATEAFF.